These T cell receptor beta chains were read from a single sample in a study of cytomegalovirus exposure and HLA in healthy donors. TCRdb's table, derived via immunoSEQ multiplex PCR, lists solely in-frame clones and lacks some. Of about 150,000 clones listed, about 74% were seen once; the top ten hold under 2%. Sequencing used PBMCs. These receptors were obtained from a woman aged 40 to 50 in good health and CMV-seronegative. The CDR3 runs from the conserved cysteine through the conserved F or W. A D gene is named only where the DNA matches it firmly. For some rows the clone size is stated as once, few or many, or as a class when expanded; others skip it.

size	V	J	D	CDR3	DNA
.	TRBV5-6	TRBJ2-5	TRBD2	CASSPLAGGRETQYF	TGTGCCAGCAGCCCCTTAGCGGGGGGGCGAGAGACCCAGTACTTC
.	TRBV6-1	TRBJ2-5	TRBD2	CASRGLAGVWETQYF	TGTGCCAGCAGGGGACTAGCCGGAGTGTGGGAGACCCAGTACTTC
few	TRBV5-4	TRBJ1-1	.	CASSLAGVTMNTEAFF	TGTGCCAGCAGCTTGGCCGGGGTCACTATGAACACTGAAGCTTTCTTT
.	TRBV28	TRBJ1-1	TRBD1	CASSRLGQGRDTEAFF	TGTGCCAGCAGTCGCCTGGGACAGGGGAGGGACACTGAAGCTTTCTTT
once	TRBV28	TRBJ2-7	.	CASSSPTALLSEQCF	TGTGCCAGCAGTTCTCCGACAGCCTTGTTATCCGAGCAGTGCTTC
.	TRBV10-3	TRBJ1-5	.	CAISERGADQPQHF	TGTGCCATCAGTGAGCGGGGGGCCGATCAGCCCCAGCATTTT
.	TRBV6-1	TRBJ2-1	TRBD2	CATARDYYNEQFF	TGTGCCACGGCCCGGGACTACTACAATGAGCAGTTCTTC
few	TRBV5-4	TRBJ1-1	TRBD1	CASSSNRGTEAFF	TGTGCCAGCAGCTCCAACAGGGGAACTGAAGCTTTCTTT
.	TRBV2	TRBJ2-7	.	CASSLQGPLYEQYF	TGTGCCAGCAGCCTACAGGGTCCCCTTTACGAGCAGTACTTC
.	TRBV28	TRBJ1-5	TRBD1	CASSSLDRVKFREHF	TGTGCCAGCAGTTCCTTGGACAGGGTTAAGTTCCGTGAGCATTTT
.	TRBV30	TRBJ1-4	.	CAWSTGDFWFF	TGTGCCTGGAGCACAGGTGATTTTTGGTTTTTT
.	TRBV5-5	TRBJ1-5	.	CASSRAEYSNQPQHF	TGTGCCAGCAGCCGAGCGGAGTATAGCAATCAGCCCCAGCATTTT
.	TRBV18	TRBJ2-5	TRBD1	CASSSTGTGAYF	TGTGCCAGCTCATCGACCGGGACAGGTGCGTACTTC
once	TRBV4-2	TRBJ2-3	TRBD1	CASSQGDRGSPDTQYF	TGTGCCAGCAGCCAAGGGGACAGGGGCTCCCCCGATACGCAGTATTTT
.	TRBV2	TRBJ2-6	.	CASSLGLSNVLTF	TGTGCCAGCAGCCTGGGACTTAGCAACGTCCTGACTTTC
few	TRBV4-1	TRBJ1-2	TRBD1	CASSAGQGDGYTF	TGCGCCAGCAGCGCTGGACAGGGGGATGGCTACACCTTC
.	TRBV11-2	TRBJ2-1	TRBD2	CASSLKVGRESYNEQFF	TGTGCCAGCAGCCTAAAGGTAGGGCGGGAGTCCTACAATGAGCAGTTCTTC
.	TRBV10-1	TRBJ1-2	.	CASSESTRQGYTF	TGCGCCAGCAGTGAGTCGACGAGGCAGGGCTACACCTTC
.	TRBV6-5	TRBJ1-6	TRBD1	CASSFGQGYNSPLHF	TGTGCCAGCAGCTTCGGACAGGGATATAATTCACCCCTCCACTTT
.	TRBV28	TRBJ2-3	TRBD1	CASSSPGQGSTDTQYF	TGTGCCAGCAGTTCCCCGGGACAGGGCAGCACAGATACGCAGTATTTT
few	TRBV6-1	TRBJ1-1	.	CASSEGANTEAFF	TGTGCCAGCAGTGAAGGGGCGAACACTGAAGCTTTCTTT
.	TRBV18	TRBJ2-4	.	CASSVPGETALF	TGTGCCAGCTCTGTCCCTGGCGAGACAGCCTTGTTC
few	TRBV6-1	TRBJ1-4	.	CASSEAAGINEKLFF	TGTGCCAGCAGTGAAGCAGCAGGGATTAATGAAAAACTGTTTTTT
few	TRBV7-9	TRBJ1-1	.	CSSSFGGTEAFF	TGTTCCAGCAGCTTCGGGGGAACTGAAGCTTTCTTT
many	TRBV7-9	TRBJ1-5	.	CASSQDKSNQPQHF	TGTGCCAGCAGCCAGGACAAGAGCAATCAGCCCCAGCATTTT
once	TRBV28	TRBJ2-5	.	CASKTDVLETQYF	TGTGCCAGCAAGACAGACGTTCTGGAGACCCAGTACTTC
.	TRBV7-8	TRBJ1-6	.	CASSPFFELYSPLHF	TGTGCCAGCAGCCCTTTTTTCGAACTCTATTCACCCCTCCACTTT
few	TRBV4-1	TRBJ2-7	TRBD2	CASSSGLVVGEQYF	TGCGCCAGCAGCTCCGGACTAGTAGTTGGCGAGCAGTACTTC
.	TRBV7-9	TRBJ2-7	.	CASSHSTYYEQYF	TGTGCCAGCAGCCACAGTACGTACTACGAGCAGTACTTC
.	TRBV5-1	TRBJ1-1	TRBD1	CASSFGGQLNTEAFF	TGCGCCAGCAGCTTTGGGGGACAGTTGAACACTGAAGCTTTCTTT
once	TRBV19	TRBJ2-6	.	CASNSRGRGGAVGANVLTF	TGTGCCAGTAACTCACGAGGCAGGGGAGGGGCGGTTGGGGCCAACGTCCTGACTTTC
.	TRBV2	TRBJ1-1	.	CASSGFPVNTEAFF	TGTGCCAGCAGTGGGTTTCCAGTGAACACTGAAGCTTTCTTT